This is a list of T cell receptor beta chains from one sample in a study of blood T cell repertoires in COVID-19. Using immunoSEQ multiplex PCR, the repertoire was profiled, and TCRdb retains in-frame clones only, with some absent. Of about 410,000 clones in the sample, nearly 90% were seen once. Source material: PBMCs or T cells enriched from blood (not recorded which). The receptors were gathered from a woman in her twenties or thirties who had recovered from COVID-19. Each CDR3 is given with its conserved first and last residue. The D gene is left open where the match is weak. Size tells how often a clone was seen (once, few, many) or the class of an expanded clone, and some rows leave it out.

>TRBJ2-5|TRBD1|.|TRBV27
TGTGCCACCGGGGACAGGGGGCAAGAGACCCAGTACTTC
CATGDRGQETQYF
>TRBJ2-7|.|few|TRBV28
TGTGCCAGCAGTTTACCCGCGGTCTACGAGCAGTACTTC
CASSLPAVYEQYF
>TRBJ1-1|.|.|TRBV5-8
TGTGCCAGCAGCTTCGACAGCCAAATCATGAACACTGAAGCTTTCTTT
CASSFDSQIMNTEAFF
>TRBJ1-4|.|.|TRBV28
TGTGCCAGCAGTTCCGAGAGTGCAACTAATGAAAAACTGTTTTTT
CASSSESATNEKLFF
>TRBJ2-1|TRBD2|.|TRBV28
TGTGCCAGCAGTTTATCCCCTAGCGGGAGAGAGCAGTTCTTC
CASSLSPSGREQFF
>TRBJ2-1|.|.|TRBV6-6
TGTGCCAGCAGAGAGAAGAACAGGGACAATGAGCAGTTCTTC
CASREKNRDNEQFF
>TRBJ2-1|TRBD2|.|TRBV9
TGTGCCAGCAGCGTACTAGCGGGAGTCAATGAGCAGTTCTTC
CASSVLAGVNEQFF
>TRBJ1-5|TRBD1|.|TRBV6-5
TGTGCCAGCAGCCGGGGACAGGGTTCTGGCCAGCCCCAGCATTTT
CASSRGQGSGQPQHF
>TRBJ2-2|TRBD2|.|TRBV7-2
TGTGCCAGCAGCTTTGTGCTAGCGGGAGTCGGGGAGCTGTTTTTT
CASSFVLAGVGELFF
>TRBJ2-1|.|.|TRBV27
TGTGCCAGCAGTTTGGCGGGAACTTACAATGAGCAGTTCTTC
CASSLAGTYNEQFF
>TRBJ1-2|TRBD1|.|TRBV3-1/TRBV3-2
TGTGCCAGCAGCCGTCCCGGGACAGGGGACTATGGCTACACCTTC
CASSRPGTGDYGYTF
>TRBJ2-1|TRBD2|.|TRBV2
TGTGCCAGCAGTATTTCTGTCAGCGGGACGCAGTTCTTC
CASSISVSGTQFF
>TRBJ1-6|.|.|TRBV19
TGTGCCAGTAGTATAGATCTTAGGGGGAGCTCCTATAATTCACCCCTCCACTTT
CASSIDLRGSSYNSPLHF
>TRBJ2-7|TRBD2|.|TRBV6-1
TGTGCCAGCAGTGAATCACTAGCGGGTTCCTACGAGCAGTACTTC
CASSESLAGSYEQYF
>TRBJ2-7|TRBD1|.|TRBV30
TGTGCCTGGAGTGTAGCCGGGACAGAAGCTACGAAGCAGTACTTC
CAWSVAGTEATKQYF
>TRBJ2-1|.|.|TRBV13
TGTGCCAGCAGCTTAGGGAGCCTCTACAATGAGCAGTTCTTC
CASSLGSLYNEQFF
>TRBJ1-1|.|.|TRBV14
TGTGCCAGCAGCCAACGATTAACAACTGAAGCTTTCTTT
CASSQRLTTEAFF
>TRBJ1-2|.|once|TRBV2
TGTGCCAGCAGTGTACGTACAGGCACTTATGGCTACACCTTC
CASSVRTGTYGYTF
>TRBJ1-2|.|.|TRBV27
TGTGCCAGCAGTTCAGAGGGCTTAAACTATGGCTACACCTTC
CASSSEGLNYGYTF
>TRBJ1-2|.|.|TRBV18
TGTGCCAGCTCCGAAATACAGGACGATGGCTACACCTTC
CASSEIQDDGYTF
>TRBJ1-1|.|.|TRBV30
TGTGCCTGGAATAGTCTTTCGAACACTGAAGCTTTCTTT
CAWNSLSNTEAFF
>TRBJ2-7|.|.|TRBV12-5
TGTGCTAGTGGTTCGGACAGCCCCTACGAGCAGTACTTC
CASGSDSPYEQYF
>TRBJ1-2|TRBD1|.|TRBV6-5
TGTGCCAGCAGCGGACAGGGGTATGGCTACACCTTC
CASSGQGYGYTF
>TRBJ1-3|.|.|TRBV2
TGTGCCAGCAGGGCCGGGACATCTGGAAACACCATATATTTT
CASRAGTSGNTIYF
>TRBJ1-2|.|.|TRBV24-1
TGTGCCACCAGTGAGGGACACGGTACCTATGGCTACACCTTC
CATSEGHGTYGYTF
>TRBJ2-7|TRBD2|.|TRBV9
TGTGCCAGCAGCCCCCCGTCGGGGGGGGAAGAGCAGTACTTC
CASSPPSGGEEQYF
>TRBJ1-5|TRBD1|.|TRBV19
TGTGCCAGTAGTACTACGGGACAGAAGAATCAGCCCCAGCATTTT
CASSTTGQKNQPQHF
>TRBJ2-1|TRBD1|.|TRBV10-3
TGTGCCATCAGGCCTCTCGGGACAGATTACAATGAGCAGTTCTTC
CAIRPLGTDYNEQFF
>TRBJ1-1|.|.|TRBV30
TGTGCCTGGAGCCCAGGGAACACTGAAGCTTTCTTT
CAWSPGNTEAFF
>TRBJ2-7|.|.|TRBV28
TGTGCCAGCAGTTTGGCCGGGATACCCTACGAGCAGTACTTC
CASSLAGIPYEQYF
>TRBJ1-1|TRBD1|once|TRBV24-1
TGTGCCACCAGTGCGACAGGGGAGACTGAAGCTTTCTTT
CATSATGETEAFF
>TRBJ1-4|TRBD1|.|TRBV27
TGTGCCAGCAGTTACAGACAGGGTGGAGGCGAAAAACTGTTTTTT
CASSYRQGGGEKLFF
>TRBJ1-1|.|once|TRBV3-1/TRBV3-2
TGTGCCAGCAGCCAAGTGGAGGGGAGGACTGAAGCTTTCTTT
CASSQVEGRTEAFF
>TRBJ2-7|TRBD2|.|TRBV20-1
TGCAGTGCTGGTGTGGCTAGCGGATCCTACGAGCAGTACTTC
CSAGVASGSYEQYF
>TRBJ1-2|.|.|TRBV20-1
TGCAGTGCTAGTGACAGCTATGGCTACACCTTC
CSASDSYGYTF
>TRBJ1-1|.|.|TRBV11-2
TGTGCCAGCAGCCCCGATCAGGGTCTTAGGAACACTGAAGCTTTCTTT
CASSPDQGLRNTEAFF
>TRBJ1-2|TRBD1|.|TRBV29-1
TGCAGCGTTGGGGGACAGGGGGCTAGGTATGGCTACACCTTC
CSVGGQGARYGYTF
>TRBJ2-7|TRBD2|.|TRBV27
TGTGCCAGTAGACTAGCGGGGACTTCGGGTCCCTACGAGCAGTACTTC
CASRLAGTSGPYEQYF
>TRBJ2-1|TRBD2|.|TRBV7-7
TGTGCCAGCAGCGCAGGACTAGCGGCCTACAATGAGCAGTTCTTC
CASSAGLAAYNEQFF
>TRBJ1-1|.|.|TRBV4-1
TGCGCCAGCAGCCAAGCTGTTAACACTGAAGCTTTCTTT
CASSQAVNTEAFF
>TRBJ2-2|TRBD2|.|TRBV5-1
TGCGCCAGCAGCTCCTTCGGACTAGCGGGAGAGGTGGCCAACACCGGGGAGCTGTTTTTT
CASSSFGLAGEVANTGELFF
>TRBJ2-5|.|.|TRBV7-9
TGTGCCAGCAGCTTAGCGCCGGGGAACCAAGAGACCCAGTACTTC
CASSLAPGNQETQYF
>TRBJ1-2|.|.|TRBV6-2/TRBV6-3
TGTGCCAGCAGTTACAATACAGGAAACTATGGCTACACCTTC
CASSYNTGNYGYTF
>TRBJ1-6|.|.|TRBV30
TGTGCCTGGAGTGTAGGTCTCGGACAGTTCCTCCACTTT
CAWSVGLGQFLHF
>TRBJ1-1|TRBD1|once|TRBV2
TGTGCCAGCAGCGTCGGGGCTACAGGGGGAGAAGCTTTCTTT
CASSVGATGGEAFF